Following are 19 T cell receptor beta chains from one sample sequenced in a study of T cells in Graves' hyperthyroidism and ophthalmopathy. From RNA transcripts, TCR beta CDR3 regions were amplified. HTBI primers drove first-round RT-PCR of the TCR CDR3. MiXCR, run by TCRdb on the multiplex PCR reads, gives a single entry per CDR3 protein. The sample lists hundreds of thousands of distinct CDR3 sequences, around 16% seen once, with around 3.9% in the top ten. Sequencing was carried out using blood. The receptor source for this set is a woman aged 25 to 45 with Graves' hyperthyroidism.

V and J are TRBV6-2 or TRBV6-3 and TRBJ1-5; 9 nucleotides align to TRBD1. CDR1 MNHEY and CDR2 SVGEGT come from the germline V gene. Trimming removed 2 bases from V and 2 bases from J; junction bases left unmatched: 4. There are 16 residues in the CDR3. In nucleotides, the CDR3 is TGTGCCAGCAGTTACGGGACAGGGAGGGGCAATCAGCCCCAGCATTTT. It yields the protein CASSYGTGRGNQPQHF.

The gene calls are TRBV5-4 and TRBJ2-7; D unresolved. V lost 4 bases and J lost 0, with 8 bases in between. Per germline, CDR1 SGHNT and CDR2 YYREEE (reference sequence). The length of the CDR3 is 13 residues. The CDR3 protein is CASSGAPSYEQYF. In DNA, the CDR3 is TGTGCCAGCAGCGGCGCACCCTCCTACGAGCAGTACTTC. The variable domain in full, with the rest retrieved from reference TRBV5-4 and TRBJ2-7, is ETGVTQSPTHLIKTRGQQVTLRCSSQSGHNTVSWYQQALGQGPQFIFQYYREEENGRGNFPPRFSGLQFPNYSSELNVNALELDDSALYLCASSGAPSYEQYFGPGTRLTVT.

This clonotype was seen a single time. The V call is TRBV20-1, the J call TRBJ1-2; D might be TRBD1 (5 bases). Trimming cost V 5 bases and J 5 bases, with 12 bases left between them. This CDR3 contains 12 residues. Germline V CDR1 and CDR2: DFQATT, SNEGSKA (reference sequence). CDR3 loop: CSARTSSYGYTF. The CDR3 DNA reads as TGCAGTGCTCGGACATCGTCTTATGGCTACACCTTC.

This clonotype was picked up a small number of times. This chain connects TRBV5-6 to TRBJ2-7, with D tentatively TRBD1 or TRBD2 (7 bases each). CDR3 length: 12 amino acids. Germline-derived CDR1 and CDR2 are SGHDT and YYEEEE. V lost 3 bases, J lost 7 bases, and 11 bases lay in between. This CDR3 is CASSWGGQEQYF. The CDR3 DNA is TGTGCCAGCAGCTGGGGGGGACAGGAGCAGTACTTC.

This chain connects TRBV9 to TRBJ1-1; 10 nucleotides line up with TRBD1. Germline values: CDR1 SGDLS, CDR2 YYNGEE. V trimming: 3 bases; J trimming: 6 bases; junction bases outside the gene matches: 11. This CDR3 spans 16 amino acids. CDR3 protein: CASSEGGRDRGAEAFF. Here the CDR3 DNA reads TGTGCCAGCAGCGAGGGGGGCAGGGACAGGGGAGCTGAAGCTTTCTTT.

As concerns this clonotype: At one end the junction does not follow the germline gene, possibly because of a read error. This chain links TRBV3-1 with TRBJ2-3, with D perhaps TRBD1 or TRBD2 (6 bases each). This CDR3 has 16 amino acids. CDR1 and CDR2 from the germline V gene are LGHDT and YNNKEL (reference sequence). CDR3 sequence reads: CASGQGAGDLTDTQYF. CDR3 coding DNA: TGTGCCAGCGGCCAAGGGGCAGGGGACTTGACAGATACGCAGTATTTT.

This clonotype was seen at least ten times. The chain combines TRBV24-1 with TRBJ2-7; no firm D call. Deletions cut 2 bases from V and 3 bases from J, with 7 bases between. Germline lookup yields CDR1 KGHDR and CDR2 SFDVKD. The CDR3 consists of 13 residues. The CDR3 is CATSDSGRYEQYF. CDR3 sequence (DNA): TGTGCCACCAGTGATTCCGGACGCTACGAGCAGTACTTC.

This clonotype was detected many times. The chain joins TRBV6-2 or TRBV6-3 to TRBJ1-2; 7 bases are shared with TRBD1. The V gene's germline CDR1 is MNHEY and CDR2 SVGEGT. V lost 2 bases and J lost 5; bases outside the gene matches: 5. This CDR3 contains 14 residues. DNA of the CDR3: TGTGCCAGCAGTTACGACAGGGTTGGATATGGCTACACCTTC. This translates into CASSYDRVGYGYTF.

This chain connects TRBV2 to TRBJ1-5, with TRBD1 as a possible D gene (5 bases). Germline lookup yields CDR1 SNHLY and CDR2 FYNNEI. This CDR3 is 15 amino acids long. V shed 2 bases and J shed 4 bases, with 12 bases lying between them. This CDR3 reads CASSENPGTNQPQHF. CDR3 nucleotide sequence: TGTGCCAGCAGTGAAAACCCAGGGACTAATCAGCCCCAGCATTTT.

This clonotype was found many times. The chain uses TRBV12-3 or TRBV12-4 and TRBJ1-1, with D possibly being TRBD1 (6 bases). V was pared by 5 bases and J by 8 bases, with 27 bases between. This CDR3 is 17 amino acids long. The CDR3 loop reads CASSAGVGNNFRLEAFF. The CDR3 nucleotides are TGTGCCAGCAGTGCAGGGGTTGGAAATAATTTCCGGTTAGAAGCTTTCTTT.

The sample holds many counts of this clonotype. V and J are TRBV3-1 and TRBJ1-1; the match to TRBD1 covers 10 bases. The J segment lost 5 bases and the V segment lost 2 bases, leaving 11 bases of the junction unmatched. CDR3 length equals 17 residues. Germline V gives CDR1 LGHDT, CDR2 YNNKEL (reference sequence). CDR3 sequence (DNA): TGTGCCAGCAGCCAAAGAGTGGAGACAGGGGGCCGGACTGAAGCTTTCTTT. This sequence encodes CASSQRVETGGRTEAFF.

Turning to this clonotype: This may arise from a read error, as a much more abundant clone is one base away. The chain joins TRBV18 to TRBJ1-2; maybe TRBD1 (6 bases). CDR1 is KGHSH and CDR2 is LQKENI in the germline V gene. The CDR3 is 14 amino acids. Trimming removed 4 bases at V and 1 base at J, with 10 bases between. The CDR3, as DNA: TGTGCCAGCTCACGGGGGGCAGATAACTATGGCTACACCTTC. As protein: CASSRGADNYGYTF.

This clonotype was observed at least ten times. The chain couples TRBV11-2 to TRBJ2-7; D is uncertain. Looked up from germline, CDR1 is SGHAT and CDR2 is FQNNGV. Trimming shortened V by 3 bases and J by 1 base, and 13 bases separated the two germline ends. The CDR3 runs 15 residues. In nucleotides, the CDR3 is TGTGCCAGCAGCTTTTCACGCGTTGAATCCTACGAGCAGTACTTC. Its protein is CASSFSRVESYEQYF.

This clonotype has ten or more counts. The junction differs from germline at one of its ends, possibly a read error. V and J are TRBV7-7 and TRBJ2-4; the match to TRBD1 covers 10 bases. The CDR3 is made up of 13 amino acids. Germline V lookup: CDR1 SSHAT, CDR2 FNYEAQ (reference sequence). In DNA, the CDR3 is TGTGCTAGCAGCCAGGACAGGGGGGACCTTCAGTACTTC. Amino acids: CASSQDRGDLQYF. The variable domain in full, completed from reference TRBV7-7 and TRBJ2-4, reads GAGVSQSPRYKVTKRGQDVTLRCDPISSHATLYWYQQALGQGPEFLTYFNYEAQPDKSGLPSDRFSAERPEGSISTLTIQRTEQRDSAMYRCASSQDRGDLQYFGAGTRLSVL.

This clonotype occurred many times. V is TRBV7-3 and J is TRBJ2-3, with TRBD2 as a possible D gene (5 bases). The CDR3 has 15 residues. V lost 5 bases and J 0 bases, leaving 12 bases between the germline ends. Germline assignment: CDR1 SGHTA and CDR2 FQGTGA. Here the CDR3 reads CASSIASGSTDTQYF. The CDR3 DNA sequence: TGTGCCAGCAGCATCGCGAGCGGCAGCACAGATACGCAGTATTTT.

Ten or more counts support this clonotype. This chain connects TRBV7-2 to TRBJ2-5, with 7 bases identical to TRBD1. Trimming took 4 bases from V and 4 from J; bases not matched to a gene: 3. This CDR3 region has 13 residues. Germline V gives CDR1 SGHTA, CDR2 FQGNSA. CDR3 in amino acids: CASSSGQLETQYF. The CDR3 DNA follows: TGTGCCAGCAGCTCGGGACAGCTAGAGACCCAGTACTTC.

The chain has TRBV9 and TRBJ1-4; D gene uncertain. V was shortened by 0 bases and J by 8 bases, with 17 bases between the two germline ends. The CDR3 covers 16 residues. Germline CDR1 reads SGDLS; CDR2 reads YYNGEE. In DNA, the CDR3 is TGTGCCAGCAGCGTAGGAGGAGGGCGCTTGGGGGAAAAACTGTTTTTT. Translating gives CASSVGGGRLGEKLFF.

This chain joins TRBV20-1 and TRBJ1-5, with a weak D call TRBD1 (6 bases). Trimming took 5 bases from V and 0 from J, leaving 20 bases between them. CDR3 length equals 17 residues. The germline CDR1 and CDR2 sequences are DFQATT and SNEGSKA (reference sequence). The CDR3 DNA reads TGCAGTGCTCCCATTGGTAGGGGGGTCTATAGCAATCAGCCCCAGCATTTT. Amino acids: CSAPIGRGVYSNQPQHF.

A note on this clonotype: A much larger clone sits a single nucleotide away, making a read error possible. The rearrangement links TRBV5-5 to TRBJ2-7; 7 bases are shared with TRBD1. J was trimmed by 1 base and V by 4 bases; bases with no gene match: 8. The CDR3 consists of 15 residues. Germline V gives CDR1 SGHKS, CDR2 YYEKEE (reference sequence). The DNA for the CDR3 is TGTGCCAGCAGCCCCGGACAGGTTCTATCCTACGAGCAGTACTTC. This translates into CASSPGQVLSYEQYF.